This T cell receptor beta chain was sequenced for a study of T cell responses to AZD1222 COVID-19 vaccine (TCRdb year 2021). Regarding the research as a whole: A total of over 230 trial participants underwent TCR sequencing, of whom 207 received two doses of AZD1222 and some 25 received two doses of the MenACWY control vaccine. Enrollment into the trials was organized by age into subgroups of 18-55, 56-69 and 70-plus years, and those subgroups contained about 160, 30 and 59 TCR-sequenced participants, respectively. The investigation overall reported the following: After two AZD1222 doses, both the breadth and the depth of spike-specific TCRs were significantly higher than at day 0 and than in MenACWY recipients. Conclusions about previously exposed vaccinees are limited because only five to seven AZD1222 recipients were SARS-CoV-2 seropositive at baseline. Nearly half of unique spike-specific TCRs reportedly recognized epitopes outside regions mutated in the B.1.351 and B.1.1.7 variants. The 56-69-year group was small, and its depth increase did not reach significance, likely because of low power. Most participants were white British and females outnumbered males, and the authors suggested that clonal diversity may have been underestimated. Because no day 14 peak-response samples were available, repertoires were characterized only after the peak T cell response. The whole spike protein was spanned by vaccine-associated CD4 TCRs, and dominant responses were seen in regions 160-218 and 743-854.

The CDR3 regions of human TCRbeta chains were analyzed by immunosequencing. The paper's processing steps were these. TCRs in the repertoires were matched against a reference library of SARS-CoV-2-specific TCRs that had been generated with the MIRA antigen-specificity platform. Breadth was defined as the fraction of unique TCRs that were SARS-CoV-2-associated, and depth was defined as the fraction of total T cells that were SARS-CoV-2-associated. Using the MIRA data, every spike-specific TCR was mapped to the spike region that the TCR reacted to and assigned to either a CD4 or a CD8 class. Log10-transformed breadth and depth values were compared by one-way ANOVA with Sidak's multiple comparisons tests. The table was pulled from immuneACCESS by TCRdb, which kept in-frame rearrangements only. Such tables lose some clones; where checked, under half of the loss comes from unresolved V genes, and the rest has no known cause. V and J calls and clone size come straight from that table; D and trimming were deduced from the DNA. This sample has about 150,000 clones in its table, and about 90% of those were observed once. 5.5% to 6% of the sample lies in the top ten.

As for this clone: Its recognized antigen is unknown. Per-base qualities were not stored, and no clone one base away is much larger.

The sample's time point label, decoded: baseline before first vaccination. Read against the paper, the sample's treatment or condition label means: meningococcal conjugate vaccine given as trial control. The vaccinee samples were drawn from two UK trials, COV001 and COV002, one of which was a single-blind randomized controlled phase 2/3 trial testing AZD1222 (ChAdOx1 nCoV-19) in healthy adults. Trial participant PBMC samples were collected at day 0 and day 28 after the second dose for TCRbeta chain sequencing. The material sequenced was peripheral blood, taken on day 0 of MenACWY control vaccination. This receptor was identified in an adult in good health.

The DNA is TGTGCCACCAGTGCTGGAAGGGGTATTTTCTACGAGCAGTACTTC. It specifies CATSAGRGIFYEQYF. Recombination joined TRBV24-1 with TRBJ2-7, with a tentative D gene TRBD1 over 5 matching bases. Based on the germline V gene, the CDR1 and CDR2 sequences are KGHDR and SFDVKD. Trimming at the junction amounts to 5 bases on V and 3 bases on J, and the germline ends lie 16 bases apart. The CDR3, cysteine through phenylalanine, is 15 amino acids long. Only CDR3 DNA remains: 45 bases, in frame from the first base.